This T cell receptor (beta chain) originates from a study of blood T cell repertoires in COVID-19. Original methodology: Counts of nucleated cells, estimated from reference gene primer amplification, were obtained. Here immunoSEQ multiplex PCR was the method, and the copy in TCRdb shows in-frame clones only, minus some. That table is the source of V, J and clone size, and D and trimming were worked out from the DNA. Among about 250,000 clones listed, 87% were seen once. The V gene lost 5 bases and the J gene lost 0 bases, with 10 bases spanning the gap. The CDR3 spans 14 residues. Germline V gene sequence: CDR1 ENHRY, CDR2 SYGVKD.

The sample was peripheral blood. The origin of this receptor is a man younger than 35 with active or convalescent COVID-19. The rearrangement joins TRBV10-3 to TRBJ1-1; TRBD1 might be the D (6 bases). CDR3 sequence: CAISPDRMNTEAFF. The CDR3 nucleotides are TGTGCCATCAGTCCCGACAGGATGAACACTGAAGCTTTCTTT.